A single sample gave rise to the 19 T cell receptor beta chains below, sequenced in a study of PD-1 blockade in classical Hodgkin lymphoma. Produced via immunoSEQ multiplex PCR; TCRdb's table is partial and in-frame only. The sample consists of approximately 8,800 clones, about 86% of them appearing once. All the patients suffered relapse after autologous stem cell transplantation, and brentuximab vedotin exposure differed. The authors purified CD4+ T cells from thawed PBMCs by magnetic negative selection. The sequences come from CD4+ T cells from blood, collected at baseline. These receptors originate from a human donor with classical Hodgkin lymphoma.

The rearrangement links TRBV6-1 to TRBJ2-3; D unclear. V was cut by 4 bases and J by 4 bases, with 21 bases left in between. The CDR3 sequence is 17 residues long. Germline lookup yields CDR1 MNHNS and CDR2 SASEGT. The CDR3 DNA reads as TGTGCCAGCAGTGGGCTTGGTCGTGTGTATCGGGCAGATACGCAGTATTTT. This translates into CASSGLGRVYRADTQYF.

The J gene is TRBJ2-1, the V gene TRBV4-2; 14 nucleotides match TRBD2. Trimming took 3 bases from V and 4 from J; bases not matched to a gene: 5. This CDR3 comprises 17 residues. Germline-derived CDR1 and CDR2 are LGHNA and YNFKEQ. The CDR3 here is CASSHGTSGRTYNEQFF. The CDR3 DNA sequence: TGTGCCAGCAGCCACGGGACTAGCGGGAGAACTTACAATGAGCAGTTCTTC.

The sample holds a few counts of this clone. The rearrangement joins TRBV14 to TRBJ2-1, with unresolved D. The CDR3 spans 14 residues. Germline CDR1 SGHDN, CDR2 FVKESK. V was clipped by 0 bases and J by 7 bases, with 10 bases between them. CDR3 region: CASSQDLWINEQFF. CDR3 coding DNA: TGTGCCAGCAGCCAAGACCTCTGGATAAATGAGCAGTTCTTC.

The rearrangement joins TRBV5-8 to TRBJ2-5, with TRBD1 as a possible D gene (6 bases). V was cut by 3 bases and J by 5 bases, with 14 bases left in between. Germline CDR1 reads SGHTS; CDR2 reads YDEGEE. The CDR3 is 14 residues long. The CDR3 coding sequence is TGTGCCAGCAGCTCCACAGGGTGGGAGGAGACCCAGTACTTC. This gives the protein CASSSTGWEETQYF.

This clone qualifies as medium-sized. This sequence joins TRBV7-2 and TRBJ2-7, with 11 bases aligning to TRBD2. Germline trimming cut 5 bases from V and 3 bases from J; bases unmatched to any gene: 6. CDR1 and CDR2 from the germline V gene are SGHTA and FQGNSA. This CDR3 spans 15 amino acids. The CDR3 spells CASSPGTSGSYEQYF. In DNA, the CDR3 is TGTGCCAGCAGCCCAGGGACTAGCGGAAGCTACGAGCAGTACTTC. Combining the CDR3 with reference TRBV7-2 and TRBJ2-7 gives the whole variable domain GAGVSQSPSNKVTEKGKDVELRCDPISGHTALYWYRQSLGQGLEFLIYFQGNSAPDKSGLPSDRFSAERTGGSVSTLTIQRTQQEDSAVYLCASSPGTSGSYEQYFGPGTRLTVT.

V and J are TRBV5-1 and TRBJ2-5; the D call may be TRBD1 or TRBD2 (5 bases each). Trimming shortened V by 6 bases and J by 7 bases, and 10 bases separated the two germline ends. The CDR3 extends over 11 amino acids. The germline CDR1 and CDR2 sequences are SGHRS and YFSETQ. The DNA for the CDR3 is TGCGCCAGCACCACTGGGGGGACCCAGTACTTC. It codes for CASTTGGTQYF. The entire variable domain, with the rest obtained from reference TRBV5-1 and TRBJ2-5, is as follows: KAGVTQTPRYLIKTRGQQVTLSCSPISGHRSVSWYQQTPGQGLQFLFEYFSETQRNKGNFPGRFSGRQFSNSRSEMNVSTLELGDSALYLCASTTGGTQYFGPGTRLLVL.

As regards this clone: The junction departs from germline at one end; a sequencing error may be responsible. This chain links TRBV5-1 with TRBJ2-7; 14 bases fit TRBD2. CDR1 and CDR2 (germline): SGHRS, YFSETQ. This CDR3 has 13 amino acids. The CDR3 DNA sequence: TGCGCCAGCAGCCTGGGACTAGCGGGGGTCCCTTCCTTC. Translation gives CASSLGLAGVPSF. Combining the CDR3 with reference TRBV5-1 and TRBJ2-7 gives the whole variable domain KAGVTQTPRYLIKTRGQQVTLSCSPISGHRSVSWYQQTPGQGLQFLFEYFSETQRNKGNFPGRFSGRQFSNSRSEMNVSTLELGDSALYLCASSLGLAGVPSFGPGTRLTVT.

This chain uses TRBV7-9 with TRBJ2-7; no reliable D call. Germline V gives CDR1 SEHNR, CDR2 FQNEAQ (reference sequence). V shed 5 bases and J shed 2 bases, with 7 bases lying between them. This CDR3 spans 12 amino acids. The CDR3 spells CASSRGPYEQYF. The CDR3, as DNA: TGTGCCAGCAGCCGCGGCCCCTACGAGCAGTACTTC. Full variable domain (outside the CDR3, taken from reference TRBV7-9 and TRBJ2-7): DTGVSQNPRHKITKRGQNVTFRCDPISEHNRLYWYRQTLGQGPEFLTYFQNEAQLEKSRLLSDRFSAERPKGSFSTLEIQRTEQGDSAMYLCASSRGPYEQYFGPGTRLTVT.

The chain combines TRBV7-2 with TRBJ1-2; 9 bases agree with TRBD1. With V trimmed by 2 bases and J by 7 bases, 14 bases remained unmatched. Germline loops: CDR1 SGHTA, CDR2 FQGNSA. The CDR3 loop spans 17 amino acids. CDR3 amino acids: CASSLTPRTGGEGGYTF. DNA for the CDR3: TGTGCCAGCAGCTTAACCCCAAGAACAGGGGGCGAGGGTGGCTACACCTTC.

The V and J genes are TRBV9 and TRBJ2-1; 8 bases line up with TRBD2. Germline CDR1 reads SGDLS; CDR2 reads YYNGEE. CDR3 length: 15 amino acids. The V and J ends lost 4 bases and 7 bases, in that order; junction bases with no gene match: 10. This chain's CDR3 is CASSPGLAPWNEQFF. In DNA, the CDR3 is TGTGCCAGCAGCCCCGGACTAGCCCCTTGGAATGAGCAGTTCTTC.

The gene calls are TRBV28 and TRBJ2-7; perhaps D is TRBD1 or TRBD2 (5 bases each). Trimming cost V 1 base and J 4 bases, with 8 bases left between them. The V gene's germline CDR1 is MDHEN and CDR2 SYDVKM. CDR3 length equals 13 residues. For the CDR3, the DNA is TGTGCCAGCAGTTTATTTGAGGGGTACGAGCAGTACTTC. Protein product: CASSLFEGYEQYF.

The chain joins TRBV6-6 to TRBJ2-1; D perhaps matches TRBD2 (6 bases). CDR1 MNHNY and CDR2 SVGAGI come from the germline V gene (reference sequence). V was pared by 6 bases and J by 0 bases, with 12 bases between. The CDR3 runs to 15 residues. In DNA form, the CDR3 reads TGTGCCAGCAGCCGTAGCGGAAGCTCCTACAATGAGCAGTTCTTC. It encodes CASSRSGSSYNEQFF.

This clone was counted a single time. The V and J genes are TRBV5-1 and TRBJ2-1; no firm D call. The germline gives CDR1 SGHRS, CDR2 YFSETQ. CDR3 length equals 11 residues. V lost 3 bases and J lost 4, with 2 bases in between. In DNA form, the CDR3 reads TGCGCCAGCAGCTATTACAATGAGCAGTTCTTC. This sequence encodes CASSYYNEQFF. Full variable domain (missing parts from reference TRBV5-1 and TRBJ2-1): KAGVTQTPRYLIKTRGQQVTLSCSPISGHRSVSWYQQTPGQGLQFLFEYFSETQRNKGNFPGRFSGRQFSNSRSEMNVSTLELGDSALYLCASSYYNEQFFGPGTRLTVL.

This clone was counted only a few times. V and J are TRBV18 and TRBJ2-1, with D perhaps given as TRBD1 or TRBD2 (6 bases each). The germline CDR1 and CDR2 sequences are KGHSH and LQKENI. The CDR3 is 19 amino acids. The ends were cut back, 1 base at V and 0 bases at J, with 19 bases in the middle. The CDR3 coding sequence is TGTGCCAGCTCACCACGACCGGGAGCAGAGGGGGGCTCCTACAATGAGCAGTTCTTC. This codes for CASSPRPGAEGGSYNEQFF.

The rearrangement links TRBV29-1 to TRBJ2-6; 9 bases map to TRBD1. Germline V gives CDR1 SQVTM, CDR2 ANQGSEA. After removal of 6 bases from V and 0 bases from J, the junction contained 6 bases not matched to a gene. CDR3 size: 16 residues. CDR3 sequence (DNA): TGCAGCGTGCGGACAGGGGACTTCTCTGGGGCCAACGTCCTGACTTTC. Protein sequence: CSVRTGDFSGANVLTF.

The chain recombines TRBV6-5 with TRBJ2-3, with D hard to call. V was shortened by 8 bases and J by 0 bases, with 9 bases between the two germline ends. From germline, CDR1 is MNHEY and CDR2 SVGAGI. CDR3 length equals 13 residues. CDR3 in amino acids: CASRAASTDTQYF. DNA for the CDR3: TGTGCCAGCCGGGCGGCTAGCACAGATACGCAGTATTTT.

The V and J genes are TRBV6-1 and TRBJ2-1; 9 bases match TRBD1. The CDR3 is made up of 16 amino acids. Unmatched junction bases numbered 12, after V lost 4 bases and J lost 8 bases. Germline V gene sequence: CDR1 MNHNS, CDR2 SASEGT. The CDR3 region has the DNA TGTGCCAGCAGTGGAAGCTACGGGACAGGGAACGATGAGCAGTTCTTC. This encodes CASSGSYGTGNDEQFF.

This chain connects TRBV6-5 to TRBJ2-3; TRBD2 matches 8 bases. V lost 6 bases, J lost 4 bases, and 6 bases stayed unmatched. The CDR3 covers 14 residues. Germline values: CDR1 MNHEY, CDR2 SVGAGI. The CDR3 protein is CASRSGSPSDTQYF. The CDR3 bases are TGTGCCAGCAGGAGCGGGAGTCCGTCAGATACGCAGTATTTT.

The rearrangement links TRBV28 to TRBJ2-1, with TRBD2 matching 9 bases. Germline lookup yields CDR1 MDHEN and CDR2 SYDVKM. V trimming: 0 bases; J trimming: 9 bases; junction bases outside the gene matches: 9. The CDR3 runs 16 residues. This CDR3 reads CASSLWDAGGPGEQFF. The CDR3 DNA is TGTGCCAGCAGTTTATGGGATGCGGGAGGGCCCGGTGAGCAGTTCTTC.